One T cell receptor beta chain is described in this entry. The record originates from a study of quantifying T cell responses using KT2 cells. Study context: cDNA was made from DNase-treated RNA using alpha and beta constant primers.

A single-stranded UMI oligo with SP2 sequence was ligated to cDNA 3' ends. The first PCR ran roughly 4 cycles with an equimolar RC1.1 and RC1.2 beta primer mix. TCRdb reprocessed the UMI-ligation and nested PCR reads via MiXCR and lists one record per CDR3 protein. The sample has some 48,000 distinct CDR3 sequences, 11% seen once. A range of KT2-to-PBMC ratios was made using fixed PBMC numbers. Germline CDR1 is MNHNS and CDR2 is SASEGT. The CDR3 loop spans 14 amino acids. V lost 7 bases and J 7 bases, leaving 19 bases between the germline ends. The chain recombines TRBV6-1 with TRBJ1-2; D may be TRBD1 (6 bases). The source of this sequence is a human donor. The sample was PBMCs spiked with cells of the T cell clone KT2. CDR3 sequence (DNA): TGTGCCAGCACGGGGGGCAGGGTAGAATCTGGCTACACCTTC. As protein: CASTGGRVESGYTF.